These 30 T cell receptor beta chains originate from one sample sequenced in a study of response to subunit inactivated influenza vaccine (dated by TCRdb to about 2018). Libraries were prepared through RT-PCR. Sequencer: Illumina HiSeq 2500. TCRdb reprocessing: public reads trimmed at Q25 with fastp, clones called with MiXCR, in-frame beta chains kept. For every CDR3 protein sequence, its rows merge into one entry that carries the most common genes and DNA. The sample includes hundreds of thousands of distinct CDR3 sequences, with about a tenth observed a single time. 12% of the sample is held by the ten biggest clonotypes. In the paper's terms, the time point label means: 45 to 55 days after influenza vaccine administration. Sequences were derived from PBMCs from blood, sampled 40 to 50 days after vaccination. Receptor source: a man aged 50 to 59 who received an inactivated influenza vaccine. Donor details come from another sample of the same person, matched by shared clones.

There are many counts of this clonotype. This chain uses TRBV5-6 with TRBJ2-4; D may be TRBD1 (5 bases). The germline CDR1 and CDR2 sequences are SGHDT and YYEEEE. The CDR3 is 16 amino acids. V lost 3 bases and J 0 bases, leaving 13 bases between the germline ends. DNA of the CDR3: TGTGCCAGCAGCTCGGACATCCTCCAAGCCAAAAACATTCAGTACTTC. This codes for CASSSDILQAKNIQYF.

This clonotype occurred many times. The CDR3 is CASSLHPRSHNTIYF. The CDR3 bases are TGTGCCAGCAGCTTACACCCCAGGTCCCACAACACCATATATTTT. The chain employs TRBV7-8 and TRBJ1-3; no firm D call. Germline CDR1 SGHVS, CDR2 FQNEAQ. The CDR3 is made up of 15 amino acids. The V gene lost 2 bases and the J gene lost 7 bases, with 15 bases spanning the gap.

This clonotype was detected a few times. This chain joins TRBV20-1 and TRBJ1-1; D is undetermined. The CDR3 is 14 residues long. V lost 2 bases and J lost 1, with 11 bases in between. The V gene's germline CDR1 is DFQATT and CDR2 SNEGSKA (reference sequence). The CDR3 loop reads CSARPGRQNTEAFF. CDR3 nucleotide sequence: TGCAGTGCTAGACCGGGGAGACAGAACACTGAAGCTTTCTTT.

This clonotype has only a few counts. V usage is TRBV3-1 and J usage is TRBJ2-1; 8 bases are a match to TRBD2. The length of the CDR3 is 16 residues. Per germline, CDR1 LGHDT and CDR2 YNNKEL (reference sequence). V trimming: 1 base; J trimming: 9 bases; junction bases outside the gene matches: 11. Written as DNA, the CDR3 is TGTGCCAGCAGCCAAGCCGCTAGCGGGTCGGGCGGTGAGCAGTTCTTC. This translates into CASSQAASGSGGEQFF.

The table lists this clonotype with many counts. This chain connects TRBV7-6 to TRBJ1-1; D gene unclear. CDR1 is SGHVS, CDR2 FNYEAQ, per germline. Trimming shortened V by 2 bases and J by 0 bases, and 7 bases separated the two germline ends. The CDR3 contains 14 residues. The CDR3 region has the DNA TGTGCCAGCAGCTTATACGGAATGAACACTGAAGCTTTCTTT. Residues: CASSLYGMNTEAFF.

The sample holds a few counts of this clonotype. The V and J genes are TRBV12-3 or TRBV12-4 and TRBJ1-3; TRBD1 is a possible D gene (5 bases). The CDR3 sequence is 14 residues long. The ends were cut back, 5 bases at V and 0 bases at J, with 8 bases in the middle. This CDR3 is CASSKTDSGNTIYF. The CDR3, as DNA: TGTGCCAGCAGTAAGACAGACTCTGGAAACACCATATATTTT.

This clonotype was counted between two and nine times. The chain couples TRBV7-6 to TRBJ2-2, with 12 bases that match TRBD2. From germline, CDR1 is SGHVS and CDR2 FNYEAQ. V shed 5 bases and J 4 bases; nucleotides not matched to a gene: 5. The CDR3 contains 16 residues. CDR3 DNA: TGTGCCAGCAGCCAGACTAGCGGGAGCGGCACCGGGGAGCTGTTTTTT. This gives the protein CASSQTSGSGTGELFF. Full variable domain (missing parts from reference TRBV7-6 and TRBJ2-2): GAGVSQSPRYKVTKRGQDVALRCDPISGHVSLYWYRQALGQGPEFLTYFNYEAQQDKSGLPNDRFSAERPEGSISTLTIQRTEQRDSAMYRCASSQTSGSGTGELFFGEGSRLTVL.

The chain uses TRBV7-9 and TRBJ2-5, with TRBD1 identical over 8 bases. Germline assignment: CDR1 SEHNR and CDR2 FQNEAQ (reference sequence). The trim removed 3 bases at V and 2 bases at J, leaving 5 bases unmatched. The CDR3 totals 15 residues. The CDR3 reads CASSFQGARQETQYF. For the CDR3, the DNA is TGTGCCAGCAGCTTTCAGGGGGCTAGGCAAGAGACCCAGTACTTC.

Turning to this clonotype: A much larger clone lies a single base off, so this may be a read error. The genes are TRBV9 and TRBJ2-1, with 7 bases aligning to TRBD2. After removal of 2 bases from V and 8 bases from J, the junction contained 13 bases not matched to a gene. Germline V gene sequence: CDR1 SGDLS, CDR2 YYNGEE. The CDR3 runs 16 residues. CDR3 amino acids: CASSVSRAGREDEQFF. CDR3 nucleotides: TGTGCCAGCAGCGTGTCACGAGCGGGAAGGGAGGATGAGCAGTTCTTC.

The J gene is TRBJ2-5, the V gene TRBV7-2; TRBD2 aligns across 7 bases. This CDR3 is 16 amino acids long. Germline CDR1 and CDR2: SGHTA and FQGNSA. With 4 bases clipped from V and 2 bases from J, the junction kept 10 bases outside the gene matches. The CDR3 loop reads CASSSTGSGPQETQYF. The CDR3 bases are TGTGCCAGCAGCTCCACGGGTAGCGGGCCACAAGAGACCCAGTACTTC.

In its sample, this clonotype was seen a few times. J is TRBJ2-7 and V is TRBV21-1; TRBD1, the D gene given by the table, was not confirmed from the DNA. TRBV21-1 is labeled a pseudogene. The CDR3 loop spans 17 amino acids. CDR3 sequence (DNA): TGTGCCAGCAGCTTTCGCACCCGGACAGGGTTTATCGACGAGCAGTACTTC. Translation gives CASSFRTRTGFIDEQYF.

V and J are TRBV7-3 and TRBJ2-2, with TRBD2 matching over 14 bases. Germline V lookup: CDR1 SGHTA, CDR2 FQGTGA. Germline trimming cut 6 bases from V and 14 bases from J; bases unmatched to any gene: 5. The CDR3 is 13 residues long. CDR3 sequence: CASRPGLAGELFF. The CDR3 DNA is TGTGCCAGCAGGCCGGGACTAGCGGGAGAACTGTTTTTT.

This clonotype was recorded many times. For the CDR3, the DNA is TGTGCCAGCAGCAAACGACAGGGCGACACCGGGGAGCTGTTTTTT. This translates into CASSKRQGDTGELFF. The chain joins TRBV4-2 to TRBJ2-2; 7 positions match TRBD1. Germline V gene sequence: CDR1 LGHNA, CDR2 YNFKEQ. This CDR3 spans 15 amino acids. The J segment lost 3 bases and the V segment lost 5 bases, leaving 6 bases of the junction unmatched.

This clonotype was seen a single time. A much larger clone sits a single nucleotide away, making a read error possible. The chain links TRBV7-6 to TRBJ2-2; D is possibly TRBD2 (6 bases). This CDR3 spans 17 amino acids. Germline CDR1 reads SGHVS; CDR2 reads FNYEAQ. CDR3: CASRRRPGTYSTGGLFF. DNA of the CDR3: TGTGCCAGCCGCAGACGGCCAGGGACTTATAGCACCGGGGGGCTGTTTTTT.

This clonotype was observed a few times. V is TRBV5-1 and J is TRBJ2-3; D possibly matches TRBD1 or TRBD2 (5 bases each). V was trimmed by 5 bases and J by 0 bases, leaving 13 bases between them. The germline V gene encodes CDR1 SGHRS and CDR2 YFSETQ. The CDR3 totals 15 residues. The CDR3 reads CASRPGATSTDTQYF. The CDR3 nucleotides are TGCGCCAGCAGACCCGGGGCGACTAGCACAGATACGCAGTATTTT.

This clonotype has just a few counts. CDR3 residues: CASSYVGLAQETQYF. The DNA for the CDR3 is TGTGCCAGCAGTTACGTCGGACTAGCTCAAGAGACCCAGTACTTC. J is TRBJ2-5 and V is TRBV6-2 or TRBV6-3; 8 bases align to TRBD2. Per the germline V gene, CDR1 is MNHEY and CDR2 is SVGEGT. The CDR3 extends over 15 amino acids. The V segment lost 2 bases and the J segment 2 bases; nucleotides outside the gene matches: 4.

This clonotype was seen many times. V gene TRBV20-1 combines with J gene TRBJ2-1; D call uncertain. The CDR3 loop spans 11 amino acids. Trimming shortened V by 2 bases and J by 9 bases, and 8 bases separated the two germline ends. The germline V gene has CDR1 DFQATT and CDR2 SNEGSKA (reference sequence). The DNA for the CDR3 is TGCAGTGCTAGATTTGGCGGTGAGCAGTTCTTC. Amino acids: CSARFGGEQFF.

This clonotype showed up many times. V gene TRBV7-9 combines with J gene TRBJ2-1; TRBD2 might be the D (5 bases). This CDR3 spans 14 amino acids. The V gene lost 5 bases and the J gene lost 5 bases, with 13 bases spanning the gap. Germline V gives CDR1 SEHNR, CDR2 FQNEAQ (reference sequence). Written as DNA, the CDR3 is TGTGCCAGCAGCCGCGGACTGCTAGACAATGAGCAGTTCTTC. Translating gives CASSRGLLDNEQFF.

This clonotype was seen a handful of times. This rearrangement joins TRBV11-2 to TRBJ2-7; a possible D gene is TRBD1 (5 bases). Germline V gene sequence: CDR1 SGHAT, CDR2 FQNNGV. V dropped 3 bases and J dropped 2 bases, with 11 bases sitting between them. The CDR3 has 14 amino acids. In DNA form, the CDR3 reads TGTGCCAGCAGCTTCCGGACAAGACCCTACGAGCAGTACTTC. Translated, it gives CASSFRTRPYEQYF.

The genes are TRBV29-1 and TRBJ2-1; maybe TRBD2 (6 bases). CDR1 and CDR2 from the germline V gene are SQVTM and ANQGSEA. V was pared by 0 bases and J by 4 bases, with 16 bases between. The CDR3 runs 16 residues. DNA of the CDR3: TGCAGCGTTGAAGAATTGGCGGGACTCGGGTACAATGAGCAGTTCTTC. Protein sequence: CSVEELAGLGYNEQFF.

This clonotype has ten or more counts. This chain connects TRBV29-1 to TRBJ2-5; TRBD2 agrees at 9 bases. Germline assignment: CDR1 SQVTM and CDR2 ANQGSEA. CDR3 length: 16 amino acids. After removal of 0 bases from V and 4 bases from J, the junction contained 9 bases not matched to a gene. In DNA form, the CDR3 reads TGCAGCGTTGAAGAGGTGTATGAGACTAGCGGAGAGACCCAGTACTTC. Translated: CSVEEVYETSGETQYF.

This clonotype came up a few times. The chain employs TRBV7-9 and TRBJ1-1; unclear D gene. The CDR3 has 10 residues. Germline lookup yields CDR1 SEHNR and CDR2 FQNEAQ (reference sequence). Trimming removed 2 bases from V and 8 bases from J, with 3 bases in between. This CDR3 is CASSLLEAFF. The CDR3 DNA sequence: TGTGCCAGCAGCTTACTCGAAGCTTTCTTT.

This clonotype was observed a handful of times. The chain is built from TRBV12-5 and TRBJ2-5; tentatively, D is TRBD1 (5 bases). Germline V gives CDR1 LGHNT, CDR2 FRNRAP. This CDR3 has 12 residues. V was shortened by 8 bases and J by 2 bases, with 9 bases between the two germline ends. The CDR3, as DNA: TGTGCTAGTCAGGGTTTTCAAGAGACCCAGTACTTC. Translating gives CASQGFQETQYF.

The table lists this clonotype with a few counts. V and J are TRBV15 and TRBJ2-3; D possibly corresponds to TRBD2 (6 bases). Germline V gene data show CDR1 as LNHNV and CDR2 as YYDKDF (reference sequence). V was shortened by 1 base and J by 0 bases, with 11 bases between the two germline ends. The CDR3 sequence is 16 residues long. For the CDR3, the DNA is TGTGCCACCAGCAGAGGTAGCGGAACTAGCACAGATACGCAGTATTTT. Its protein product is CATSRGSGTSTDTQYF. The variable domain in full, with the rest retrieved from reference TRBV15 and TRBJ2-3, is DAMVIQNPRYQVTQFGKPVTLSCSQTLNHNVMYWYQQKSSQAPKLLFHYYDKDFNNEADTPDNFQSRRPNTSFCFLDIRSPGLGDTAMYLCATSRGSGTSTDTQYFGPGTRLTVL.

This clonotype was observed a few times. The V call is TRBV4-1, the J call TRBJ2-7; 7 nucleotides agree with TRBD1. Trimming at V came to 1 base and at J to 2 bases, leaving 5 bases not matched to a gene. The CDR3 consists of 15 residues. CDR1 is MGHRA, CDR2 YSYEKL, per germline. CDR3 in DNA: TGCGCCAGCAGCCAAGCGCCGGGACAGCCCTACGAGCAGTACTTC. It codes for CASSQAPGQPYEQYF.

The V and J genes are TRBV28 and TRBJ2-4; no clear D gene. This CDR3 spans 17 amino acids. Trimming shortened V by 5 bases and J by 0 bases, and 17 bases separated the two germline ends. Germline CDR1 reads MDHEN; CDR2 reads SYDVKM. The CDR3 DNA sequence: TGTGCCAGCAGTCCCCTGGATCCTATTCTAGCCAAAAACATTCAGTACTTC. Translated, it gives CASSPLDPILAKNIQYF.

This clonotype came up a few times. This sequence joins TRBV20-1 and TRBJ2-3; D is possibly TRBD1 or TRBD2 (5 bases each). The V gene's germline CDR1 is DFQATT and CDR2 SNEGSKA (reference sequence). V lost 6 bases to trimming and J lost 4 bases, with 17 bases between them. The CDR3 runs to 14 residues. The CDR3 sequence is CSARTGRGSDTQYF. The CDR3 bases are TGCAGTGCCCGGACGGGTCGGGGCTCAGATACGCAGTATTTT.

J is TRBJ2-1 and V is TRBV4-1; no firm D call. This CDR3 is 13 amino acids long. Germline assignment: CDR1 MGHRA and CDR2 YSYEKL. Trimming cost V 4 bases and J 8 bases, with 12 bases left between them. The CDR3 coding sequence is TGCGCCAGCAGCCCCATAGGGCACCATGAGCAGTTCTTC. It encodes CASSPIGHHEQFF.

This clonotype was counted ten times or more. V gene TRBV7-2 combines with J gene TRBJ2-7; 8 bases map to TRBD2. With 1 base clipped from V and 13 bases from J, the junction kept 9 bases outside the gene matches. The germline gives CDR1 SGHTA, CDR2 FQGNSA. CDR3 length: 13 residues. CDR3 bases: TGTGCCAGCAGCTTAGGATCGCGGGAGGCTGGATACTTC. It codes for CASSLGSREAGYF. Looking up the rest from reference TRBV7-2 and TRBJ2-7 gives the full variable domain: GAGVSQSPSNKVTEKGKDVELRCDPISGHTALYWYRQSLGQGLEFLIYFQGNSAPDKSGLPSDRFSAERTGGSVSTLTIQRTQQEDSAVYLCASSLGSREAGYFGPGTRLTVT.

This clonotype was seen more than once but under ten times. V usage is TRBV2 and J usage is TRBJ1-5, with TRBD1 matching 8 bases. The CDR3 length is 15 residues. Germline values: CDR1 SNHLY, CDR2 FYNNEI. V lost 2 bases to trimming and J lost 10 bases; unmatched junction nucleotides: 10. As DNA, the CDR3 is TGTGCCAGCAGTGAAACTTCGACAGGGGCTCTCCCCCAGCATTTT. Translating gives CASSETSTGALPQHF.